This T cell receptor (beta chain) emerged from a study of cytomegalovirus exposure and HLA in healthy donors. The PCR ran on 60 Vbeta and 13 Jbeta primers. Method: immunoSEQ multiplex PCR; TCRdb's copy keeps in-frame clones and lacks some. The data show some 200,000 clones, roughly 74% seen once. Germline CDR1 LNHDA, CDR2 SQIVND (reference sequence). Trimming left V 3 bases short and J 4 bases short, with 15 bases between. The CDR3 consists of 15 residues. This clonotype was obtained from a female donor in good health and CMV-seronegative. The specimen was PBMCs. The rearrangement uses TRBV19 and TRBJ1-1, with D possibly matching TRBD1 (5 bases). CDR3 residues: CASSIHVGGGTEAFF. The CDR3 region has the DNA TGTGCCAGTAGTATCCACGTGGGGGGGGGCACTGAAGCTTTCTTT.